This T cell receptor (beta chain) was observed in a study of shared clonotypes between healthy human individuals. Regarding this clone: Its cognate antigen is unknown.

Genomic DNA per cell subset filled all wells of several immunoSEQ plates. Assay used: immunoSEQ multiplex PCR; TCRdb lists only in-frame clones, some missing. The table lists a few hundred thousand clones, around 80% of them singletons. Study findings and constraints: Only blood underwent sampling, and tissue repertoires likely differ.

V lost 6 bases and J 3 bases, leaving 11 bases between the germline ends. Germline V gives CDR1 SGHTA, CDR2 FQGNSA. CDR3 size: 13 residues. Sequencing was performed on PBMCs. This rearrangement joins TRBV7-2 to TRBJ1-2; D is unclear. The TCR originated in a woman aged 40 to 55 in good health. Some clones in this sample may be carry-over from other donors' samples. CDR3: CASRELADYGYTF. CDR3 nucleotide sequence: TGTGCCAGCAGGGAGCTAGCTGACTATGGCTACACCTTC. Filled out from reference TRBV7-2 and TRBJ1-2, the complete variable domain reads GAGVSQSPSNKVTEKGKDVELRCDPISGHTALYWYRQSLGQGLEFLIYFQGNSAPDKSGLPSDRFSAERTGGSVSTLTIQRTQQEDSAVYLCASRELADYGYTFGSGTRLTVV.